The clone carrying this T cell receptor beta chain was seen at least ten times. This entry belongs to a study of blood T cell repertoires in COVID-19. Study overall: COVID-19 samples, acute and convalescent, were from the United States, Italy and Spain. From T cells, B-cell-depleted T cells, or PBMCs came the material, which was cDNA or gDNA.

Under the authors' procedure: Quantification of nucleated cells was approximated via reference gene primer amplification. Profiled with immunoSEQ multiplex PCR; TCRdb holds only in-frame clones, not every one. The V and J calls and clone size were taken over from that table, and D and trimming were inferred from the DNA. Of about 150,000 clones in the sample, roughly 78% were seen once. The V end lost 0 bases, the J end lost 5 bases, and 13 bases lay between the germline ends. The CDR3 runs to 15 residues. CDR1 is PRHDT and CDR2 is FYEKMQ in the germline V gene (reference sequence). The source of this sequence is a human donor with acute or convalescent COVID-19. The donor label of this sample is uncertain. The V call is TRBV13, the J call TRBJ2-5, with D possibly being TRBD1 (5 bases). Sequencing used peripheral blood. CDR3 nucleotides: TGTGCCAGCAGCTTAGGAAGCAAGGGGCTGGAGACCCAGTACTTC. Amino acid sequence: CASSLGSKGLETQYF. The full variable domain, rest sourced from reference TRBV13 and TRBJ2-5, is AAGVIQSPRHLIKEKRETATLKCYPIPRHDTVYWYQQGPGQDPQFLISFYEKMQSDKGSIPDRFSAQQFSDYHSELNMSSLELGDSALYFCASSLGSKGLETQYFGPGTRLLVL.